Each of the 12 T cell receptor beta chains below was sequenced from the same sample in a study of T cell responses to AZD1222 COVID-19 vaccine. Produced via immunoSEQ multiplex PCR; TCRdb's table is partial and in-frame only. The data show 100,000 to 150,000 clones, with approximately 88% seen just once and approximately 1.5% held by the top ten. The sequencing used peripheral blood, collected on day 0 of AZD1222 vaccination. The source is an adult in good health.

The V gene is TRBV6-5, the J gene TRBJ2-7, with a tentative D call TRBD1 (5 bases). CDR1 is MNHEY and CDR2 is SVGAGI in the germline V gene. Trimming removed 8 bases at V and 6 bases at J, with 14 bases between. This CDR3 has 12 amino acids. CDR3 sequence (DNA): TGTGCCAGCGGGGCAGGGATAGCCGAGCAGTACTTC. Its translation is CASGAGIAEQYF.

The chain is built from TRBV6-5 and TRBJ1-2; D unresolved. V dropped 6 bases and J dropped 3 bases, with 14 bases sitting between them. This CDR3 is built from 14 residues. Looked up from germline, CDR1 is MNHEY and CDR2 is SVGAGI. Here the CDR3 reads CASRTPREYYGYTF. The CDR3 DNA is TGTGCCAGCAGAACACCCCGGGAGTACTATGGCTACACCTTC.

The chain has TRBV5-1 and TRBJ2-7, with 8 bases aligning to TRBD2. The V gene's germline CDR1 is SGHRS and CDR2 YFSETQ. With V trimmed by 4 bases and J by 0 bases, 6 bases remained unmatched. This CDR3 has 15 residues. The CDR3 region has the DNA TGCGCCAGCAGCCCGGGACTAGGGACCTCCTACGAGCAGTACTTC. Its translation is CASSPGLGTSYEQYF.

The J gene is TRBJ2-7, the V gene TRBV6-6, with 7 bases identical to TRBD1. The CDR3 extends over 14 amino acids. Germline CDR1 and CDR2: MNHNY and SVGAGI (reference sequence). The junction had 7 bases not matched to a gene; V was cut back by 6 bases and J by 2 bases. CDR3 DNA: TGTGCCAGCAGGGGGACAGCATTCCCCTACGAGCAGTACTTC. It is translated as CASRGTAFPYEQYF.

This clone was found once. The V and J genes are TRBV29-1 and TRBJ2-7, with 8 bases fitting TRBD2. CDR1 is SQVTM and CDR2 is ANQGSEA in the germline V gene. Trimming cost V 5 bases and J 3 bases; bases outside gene matches: 6. The CDR3 is made up of 13 amino acids. DNA of the CDR3: TGCAGCGTTACCCTAGCGGGCAACTACGAGCAGTACTTC. Its protein is CSVTLAGNYEQYF.

The chain links TRBV4-1 to TRBJ1-5, with D tentatively TRBD1 (5 bases). V shed 0 bases and J shed 6 bases, with 12 bases lying between them. CDR1 is MGHRA and CDR2 is YSYEKL in the germline V gene. This CDR3 contains 15 residues. CDR3 protein: CASSQEFGGGQPQHF. The DNA of the CDR3 is TGCGCCAGCAGCCAAGAATTTGGTGGGGGTCAGCCCCAGCATTTT.

The count of this clone is one. The V gene is TRBV28, the J gene TRBJ2-7, with D possibly being TRBD1 (6 bases). Per germline, CDR1 MDHEN and CDR2 SYDVKM. This CDR3 has 12 amino acids. The V and J ends lost 5 bases and 4 bases respectively, with 9 bases between them. Here the CDR3 DNA reads TGTGCCAGCAGTCCGGACAGTTACGAGCAGTACTTC. As protein: CASSPDSYEQYF.

V usage is TRBV6-5 and J usage is TRBJ1-1; no clear D. Germline-derived CDR1 and CDR2 are MNHEY and SVGAGI. CDR3 size: 12 residues. Trimming removed 5 bases from V and 1 base from J, with 5 bases in between. In DNA, the CDR3 is TGTGCCAGCAGTAGAGGGAACACTGAAGCTTTCTTT. This translates into CASSRGNTEAFF.

The chain employs TRBV28 and TRBJ1-4; TRBD1 aligns across 7 bases. V dropped 3 bases and J dropped 6; count of bases not matched to a gene: 10. This CDR3 region has 16 residues. CDR1 and CDR2 from the germline V gene are MDHEN and SYDVKM. As DNA, the CDR3 is TGTGCCAGCAGTTTTAGCGACAGGGTATCTGATGAAAAACTGTTTTTT. It encodes CASSFSDRVSDEKLFF.

The V call is TRBV24-1, the J call TRBJ2-7; no definite D call. V dropped 6 bases and J dropped 5 bases, with 10 bases sitting between them. From germline, CDR1 is KGHDR and CDR2 SFDVKD. The CDR3 consists of 12 residues. For the CDR3, the DNA is TGTGCCACCAGTTTGGAAGGGAACGAGCAGTACTTC. This encodes CATSLEGNEQYF.

The chain is built from TRBV11-3 and TRBJ2-5; D may correspond to TRBD1 or TRBD2 (8 bases each). The CDR3 extends over 16 amino acids. The V end lost 5 bases, the J end lost 9 bases, and 25 bases lay between the germline ends. Looked up from germline, CDR1 is SGHNT and CDR2 is YENEEA. The CDR3 reads CASSPPGGGQVPAQYF. The CDR3 DNA follows: TGTGCCAGCAGCCCACCGGGGGGGGGACAGGTCCCGGCCCAGTACTTC.

This rearrangement joins TRBV10-1 to TRBJ2-3; the match to TRBD1 covers 8 bases. The germline V gene encodes CDR1 WNHNN and CDR2 SYGVQD (reference sequence). The ends lost 5 bases at V and 7 bases at J; junction bases unmatched: 11. The CDR3 has 15 amino acids. The CDR3 sequence is CASSTGGTAPYTQYF. The CDR3 region has the DNA TGCGCCAGCAGTACAGGGGGAACGGCCCCCTATACGCAGTATTTT.